This T cell receptor beta chain was documented in a study of blood T cell repertoires in COVID-19. Study-level information: Specimens from acute and convalescent COVID-19 originated in the United States, Italy and Spain. From T cells, B-cell-depleted T cells, or PBMCs came the material, which was cDNA or gDNA.

Original processing methods: The authors estimated nucleated cell counts from reference gene primer amplification. Using immunoSEQ multiplex PCR, the repertoire was profiled, and TCRdb retains in-frame clones only, with some absent. V, J and clone size were drawn from that table, and D and trimming were deduced from the DNA. The sample carries 90,000 to 150,000 clones, around 91% recorded once. The V and J ends lost 2 bases and 0 bases respectively, with 8 bases between them. Germline CDR1 reads SGHRS; CDR2 reads YFSETQ. This CDR3 has 14 residues. This clonotype was sampled from a man aged 70-80 years with active or convalescent COVID-19. Sequencing input: peripheral blood. The chain carries TRBV5-1 and TRBJ1-1; D possibly corresponds to TRBD1 (5 bases). CDR3 loop: CASSFGQVNTEAFF. In nucleotides, the CDR3 is TGCGCCAGCAGCTTTGGACAAGTGAACACTGAAGCTTTCTTT.